This T cell receptor (beta chain) emerged from a study of blood T cell repertoires in COVID-19. About the research overall: Sites across the United States, Italy and Spain contributed samples from acute and convalescent COVID-19. PBMCs, B-cell-depleted T cells, or T cells were the source of the cDNA or gDNA that made up the material.

Assay: immunoSEQ multiplex PCR; the TCRdb copy retains only in-frame clones and omits some. The table has 290,000 or so clones, about 85% seen once; the top ten hold 2% to 3%. This clone was counted only a few times. V was trimmed by 4 bases and J by 6 bases, leaving 13 bases between them. The CDR3 has 13 amino acids. The germline gives CDR1 SGHRS, CDR2 YFSETQ. This receptor was obtained from a man aged 18 to 30 with active or convalescent COVID-19. The rearrangement links TRBV5-1 to TRBJ1-2; a possible D gene is TRBD1 (5 bases). Input material: peripheral blood. The CDR3 is CASSPTGGNGYTF. CDR3 nucleotides: TGCGCCAGCAGCCCCACGGGGGGAAATGGCTACACCTTC.